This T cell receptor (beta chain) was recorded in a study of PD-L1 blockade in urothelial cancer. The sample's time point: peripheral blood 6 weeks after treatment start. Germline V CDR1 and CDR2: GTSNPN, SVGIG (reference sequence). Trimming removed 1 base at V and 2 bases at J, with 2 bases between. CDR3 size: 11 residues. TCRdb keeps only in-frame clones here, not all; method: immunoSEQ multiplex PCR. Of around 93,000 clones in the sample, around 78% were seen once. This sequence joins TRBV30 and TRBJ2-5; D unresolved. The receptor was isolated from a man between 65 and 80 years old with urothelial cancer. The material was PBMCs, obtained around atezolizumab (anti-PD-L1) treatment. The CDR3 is CAWSAQETQYF. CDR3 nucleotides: TGTGCCTGGAGTGCACAAGAGACCCAGTACTTC.